The 29 T cell receptor beta chains listed next were all sequenced from one sample in a study of PD-1 blockade in mismatch repair-deficient tumors. Libraries were prepared by immunoSEQ multiplex PCR; TCRdb keeps only in-frame clonotypes and omits some of them. The top ten clones hold 10% to 15% of a sample with around 130,000 clones, approximately 91% of them seen once. The source material was peripheral blood, sampled 72 weeks after starting pembrolizumab. The receptors originated from an adult with mismatch repair-deficient cancer.

This clone came up once. The CDR3 nucleotides read TGCGCCAGCAGCCAGACCAGCGGGAGCTCCTACAATGAGCAGTTCTTC. Amino acid sequence: CASSQTSGSSYNEQFF. The chain is built from TRBV4-1 and TRBJ2-1; 8 bases agree with TRBD2. The CDR3 covers 16 residues. Trimming cost V 3 bases and J 0 bases; bases outside gene matches: 4. Per the germline V gene, CDR1 is MGHRA and CDR2 is YSYEKL.

The chain is built from TRBV4-1 and TRBJ2-2; unclear D gene. Germline loops: CDR1 MGHRA, CDR2 YSYEKL. There are 15 residues in the CDR3. V lost 1 base and J lost 1, with 7 bases in between. The CDR3 loop is CASSQGLWNTGELFF. The DNA for the CDR3 is TGCGCCAGCAGCCAAGGTCTTTGGAACACCGGGGAGCTGTTTTTT.

The genes are TRBV13 and TRBJ2-6, with D maybe TRBD2 (6 bases). Trimming removed 5 bases at V and 1 base at J, with 12 bases between. CDR1 is PRHDT, CDR2 FYEKMQ, per germline (reference sequence). The CDR3 has 16 amino acids. This CDR3 reads CASSRHGGSGANVLTF. For the CDR3, the DNA is TGTGCCAGCAGCCGACACGGGGGATCTGGGGCCAACGTCCTGACTTTC. The full variable domain, completed using reference TRBV13 and TRBJ2-6, is AAGVIQSPRHLIKEKRETATLKCYPIPRHDTVYWYQQGPGQDPQFLISFYEKMQSDKGSIPDRFSAQQFSDYHSELNMSSLELGDSALYFCASSRHGGSGANVLTFGAGSRLTVL.

The rearrangement uses TRBV10-2 and TRBJ2-1; 10 bases align to TRBD2. This CDR3 region has 14 residues. The germline V gene has CDR1 WSHSY and CDR2 SAAADI. V lost 6 bases and J lost 5; bases outside the gene matches: 4. The CDR3 sequence is CASRGLAAHNEQFF. DNA of the CDR3: TGCGCCAGCAGAGGACTAGCGGCCCACAATGAGCAGTTCTTC.

This clone was picked up a small number of times. This rearrangement joins TRBV4-3 to TRBJ2-6, with TRBD2 identical over 12 bases. With 0 bases clipped from V and 0 bases from J, the junction kept 0 bases outside the gene matches. Germline assignment: CDR1 LGHNA and CDR2 YSLEER. The CDR3 consists of 18 residues. CDR3 sequence: CASSQEGLAGSGANVLTF. The CDR3 region has the DNA TGCGCCAGCAGCCAAGAGGGACTAGCGGGCTCTGGGGCCAACGTCCTGACTTTC.

This clone was observed a single time. V is TRBV7-9 and J is TRBJ1-1; D not certain. Per germline, CDR1 SEHNR and CDR2 FQNEAQ (reference sequence). Trimming removed 5 bases from V and 0 bases from J, with 13 bases in between. The CDR3 has 15 amino acids. CDR3 region: CASSTFASMNTEAFF. The CDR3 nucleotides read TGTGCCAGCAGCACCTTCGCAAGCATGAACACTGAAGCTTTCTTT.

This chain links TRBV6-5 with TRBJ2-1; 11 bases agree with TRBD1. Germline V gene lookup returns CDR1 MNHEY and CDR2 SVGAGI. The ends lost 7 bases at V and 12 bases at J; junction bases unmatched: 14. The CDR3 totals 15 residues. CDR3 DNA sequence: TGTGCCAGCACCTCGGGACAGGGGGGGTTCGGAAGGCAGTTCTTC. Amino acids: CASTSGQGGFGRQFF.

This chain joins TRBV6-5 and TRBJ2-2; D may be TRBD1 (6 bases). The CDR3 totals 15 residues. The germline CDR1 and CDR2 sequences are MNHEY and SVGAGI. V lost 5 bases and J 5 bases, leaving 15 bases between the germline ends. CDR3 residues: CASSPDRLGTGELFF. The CDR3 nucleotides read TGTGCCAGCAGTCCTGACAGGTTAGGGACCGGGGAGCTGTTTTTT.

The chain uses TRBV4-1 and TRBJ1-2; no definite D call. This CDR3 contains 13 residues. V gave up 6 bases and J gave up 3 bases, with 11 bases separating them. In germline, CDR1 is MGHRA, CDR2 YSYEKL. CDR3 nucleotides: TGCGCCAGCAGGAGTTTGGACGACTATGGCTACACCTTC. Residues: CASRSLDDYGYTF.

J is TRBJ2-1 and V is TRBV5-6; 8 bases are a match to TRBD2. Unmatched junction bases numbered 5, after V lost 3 bases and J lost 3 bases. Per the germline V gene, CDR1 is SGHDT and CDR2 is YYEEEE. The CDR3 totals 15 residues. CDR3: CASSSWTSRYNEQFF. The CDR3 DNA reads TGTGCCAGCAGCTCCTGGACTAGCCGCTACAATGAGCAGTTCTTC. Filled out from reference TRBV5-6 and TRBJ2-1, the complete variable domain reads DAGVTQSPTHLIKTRGQQVTLRCSPKSGHDTVSWYQQALGQGPQFIFQYYEEEERQRGNFPDRFSGHQFPNYSSELNVNALLLGDSALYLCASSSWTSRYNEQFFGPGTRLTVL.

The CDR3 sequence is CASSEGKTGTHSYEQYF. As DNA, the CDR3 is TGTGCCAGCAGTGAGGGGAAAACCGGGACCCATTCCTACGAGCAGTACTTC. This chain links TRBV25-1 with TRBJ2-7; possibly TRBD1 or TRBD2 for D (5 bases each). The CDR3 contains 17 residues. V was shortened by 3 bases and J by 1 base, with 19 bases between the two germline ends. Germline V gene sequence: CDR1 MGHDK, CDR2 SYGVNS.

This chain joins TRBV6-4 and TRBJ2-5, with TRBD1 matching over 8 bases. J was trimmed by 5 bases and V by 6 bases; bases with no gene match: 11. The CDR3 contains 15 residues. Germline V CDR1 and CDR2: MRHNA, SNTAGT. CDR3 in amino acids: CASSPGQASGETQYF. CDR3 sequence (DNA): TGTGCCAGCAGCCCGGGACAGGCCTCGGGGGAGACCCAGTACTTC.

The chain recombines TRBV4-3 with TRBJ1-4; 9 bases are shared with TRBD1. The CDR3 spans 17 residues. The V and J ends lost 0 bases and 8 bases, in that order; junction bases with no gene match: 10. CDR1 and CDR2 from the germline V gene are LGHNA and YSLEER. CDR3 in amino acids: CASSQDRTGELGEKLFF. The DNA of the CDR3 is TGCGCCAGCAGCCAAGATCGGACAGGGGAATTGGGCGAAAAACTGTTTTTT.

The V and J genes are TRBV19 and TRBJ1-5; D is unresolved. The CDR3 is made up of 12 amino acids. With 5 bases removed from V and 3 bases from J, the gap between germline ends came to 5 bases. Germline V gene sequence: CDR1 LNHDA, CDR2 SQIVND (reference sequence). In DNA, the CDR3 is TGTGCCAGTAGTTCATACAATCAGCCCCAGCATTTT. As protein: CASSSYNQPQHF.

This clone was counted a single time. This sequence joins TRBV19 and TRBJ2-7; TRBD2 might be the D (5 bases). Trimming stripped 3 bases from V and 2 bases from J, with 11 bases between. Germline CDR1 reads LNHDA; CDR2 reads SQIVND (reference sequence). The CDR3 runs 14 residues. CDR3 nucleotide sequence: TGTGCCAGTAGTATGGGTTACGGGACCTACGAGCAGTACTTC. Translation gives CASSMGYGTYEQYF.

The chain joins TRBV18 to TRBJ2-7; D might be TRBD1 or TRBD2, each matching 6 bases. Germline V gene sequence: CDR1 KGHSH, CDR2 LQKENI. The V gene lost 3 bases and the J gene lost 2 bases, with 11 bases spanning the gap. This CDR3 has 14 amino acids. The CDR3 nucleotides are TGTGCCAGCTCACCGGAGGGGGGAACCTACGAGCAGTACTTC. Its translation is CASSPEGGTYEQYF.

This clone was recorded only once. This chain joins TRBV6-1 and TRBJ1-4; the D gene is possibly TRBD1 (6 bases). The CDR3 sequence is 13 residues long. The ends were cut back, 10 bases at V and 2 bases at J, with 11 bases in the middle. The germline gives CDR1 MNHNS, CDR2 SASEGT. CDR3 sequence: CATNGQTNEKLFF. CDR3 DNA: TGTGCCACCAATGGACAGACTAATGAAAAACTGTTTTTT.

The rearrangement links TRBV4-1 to TRBJ1-1; D not certain. CDR1 and CDR2 from the germline V gene are MGHRA and YSYEKL. The CDR3 contains 15 residues. V shed 5 bases and J shed 4 bases, with 17 bases lying between them. The CDR3 reads CASSSRTLAGTEAFF. The CDR3 DNA follows: TGCGCCAGCAGCTCCCGAACGCTTGCGGGCACTGAAGCTTTCTTT.

Written as DNA, the CDR3 is TGTGCCAGCAGGCTGAGCACAGATACGCAGTATTTT. The encoded protein is CASRLSTDTQYF. The V call is TRBV7-9, the J call TRBJ2-3; the D is unclear. Per the germline V gene, CDR1 is SEHNR and CDR2 is FQNEAQ (reference sequence). CDR3 length: 12 residues. V was cut by 6 bases and J by 0 bases, with 4 bases left in between.

The chain combines TRBV6-6 with TRBJ1-1, with TRBD1 matching 8 bases. V trimming: 4 bases; J trimming: 2 bases; junction bases outside the gene matches: 9. This CDR3 has 16 residues. CDR1 is MNHNY, CDR2 SVGAGI, per germline (reference sequence). CDR3 sequence: CASSLREGQVNTEAFF. CDR3 bases: TGTGCCAGCAGTTTACGGGAGGGACAGGTTAACACTGAAGCTTTCTTT.

The V call is TRBV5-5, the J call TRBJ1-4; D is undetermined. The CDR3 is 13 amino acids. CDR1 SGHKS and CDR2 YYEKEE come from the germline V gene (reference sequence). V was trimmed by 5 bases and J by 8 bases, leaving 13 bases between them. CDR3 in DNA: TGTGCCAGCAGAATGCTAACAGCGGAAAAACTGTTTTTT. It translates to CASRMLTAEKLFF. The full variable domain, with the rest looked up from reference TRBV5-5 and TRBJ1-4, is DAGVTQSPTHLIKTRGQQVTLRCSPISGHKSVSWYQQVLGQGPQFIFQYYEKEERGRGNFPDRFSARQFPNYSSELNVNALLLGDSALYLCASRMLTAEKLFFGSGTQLSVL.

The V gene is TRBV7-9, the J gene TRBJ1-1; 10 nucleotides align to TRBD1. V lost 5 bases, J lost 3 bases, and 18 bases stayed unmatched. Germline CDR1 and CDR2: SEHNR and FQNEAQ (reference sequence). CDR3 length: 19 amino acids. The CDR3 DNA reads as TGTGCCAGCAGCGCCCAGCCGGGACAGGGGATAATGGGATACACTGAAGCTTTCTTT. Its translation: CASSAQPGQGIMGYTEAFF.

The rearrangement links TRBV9 to TRBJ1-3, with TRBD1 as a possible D gene (5 bases). V was trimmed by 3 bases and J by 0 bases, leaving 10 bases between them. This CDR3 is 15 amino acids long. Per germline, CDR1 SGDLS and CDR2 YYNGEE. The CDR3 DNA follows: TGTGCCAGCAGCGAGTCCGGGACCTCTGGAAACACCATATATTTT. Residues: CASSESGTSGNTIYF.

The J gene is TRBJ2-1, the V gene TRBV7-9; D remains ambiguous. Looked up from germline, CDR1 is SEHNR and CDR2 is FQNEAQ (reference sequence). V lost 0 bases, J lost 15 bases, and 15 bases lay in between. This CDR3 contains 13 residues. Here the CDR3 DNA reads TGTGCCAGCAGCTTAGCGCTGGACCGAGCCGCGTTCTTC. It codes for CASSLALDRAAFF.

The rearrangement joins TRBV7-2 to TRBJ2-7, with 11 positions matching TRBD2. This CDR3 is 18 amino acids long. The V and J ends lost 1 base and 2 bases, in that order; junction bases with no gene match: 10. Germline loops: CDR1 SGHTA, CDR2 FQGNSA. The CDR3 coding sequence is TGTGCCAGCAGCTTAGAACCGTTCGGGGGACTAGCGGCCTACGAGCAGTACTTC. Encoded protein: CASSLEPFGGLAAYEQYF.

This clone was observed once. This chain uses TRBV28 with TRBJ1-1; D ambiguous. The CDR3 runs 15 residues. Germline CDR1 MDHEN, CDR2 SYDVKM. Trimming removed 5 bases from V and 6 bases from J, with 19 bases in between. CDR3 region: CASSLQSGIRAEAFF. The CDR3 DNA follows: TGTGCCAGCAGTCTACAATCCGGAATCCGTGCTGAAGCTTTCTTT.

The rearrangement joins TRBV27 to TRBJ2-7, with D tentatively TRBD1 (6 bases). This CDR3 region has 13 residues. Germline V gene lookup returns CDR1 MNHEY and CDR2 SMNVEV (reference sequence). Trimming took 3 bases from V and 2 from J, leaving 8 bases between them. The CDR3 DNA sequence: TGTGCCAGCAGTTTCGGACAGACCTACGAGCAGTACTTC. It encodes CASSFGQTYEQYF.

The rearrangement uses TRBV19 and TRBJ1-1; TRBD1 matches 8 bases. The germline gives CDR1 LNHDA, CDR2 SQIVND (reference sequence). V dropped 3 bases and J dropped 0; count of bases not matched to a gene: 6. This CDR3 spans 16 amino acids. DNA of the CDR3: TGTGCCAGTAGTATTACGACAGGGGTTCTGAACACTGAAGCTTTCTTT. Protein: CASSITTGVLNTEAFF.

The chain carries TRBV7-2 and TRBJ2-2; 8 bases align to TRBD2. Germline CDR1 reads SGHTA; CDR2 reads FQGNSA. With V trimmed by 3 bases and J by 2 bases, 5 bases remained unmatched. This CDR3 is 16 amino acids long. CDR3 in amino acids: CASSLNGLANTGELFF. The CDR3 DNA is TGTGCCAGCAGCTTGAACGGACTAGCAAACACCGGGGAGCTGTTTTTT.